The 27 T cell receptor beta chains below come from one sample, sequenced in a study of spatial heterogeneity in lung cancer. Time point specified: blood at routine non-recurrence follow-up after resection. TCRdb processed the 5' RACE reads anew with MiXCR; each CDR3 protein has one entry. The sample includes under 150,000 distinct CDR3 sequences, more than 10% of them seen just once. Sample: PBMCs, taken at follow-up. All receptors derive from a female donor with early-stage non-small cell lung cancer.

This clonotype was seen many times. The V call is TRBV27, the J call TRBJ2-6; 7 bases are a match to TRBD1. CDR1 and CDR2 (germline): MNHEY, SMNVEV (reference sequence). This CDR3 has 19 amino acids. Trimming cost V 5 bases and J 4 bases; bases outside gene matches: 17. CDR3 DNA sequence: TGTGCCAGCAGTCCGTGGACAGGCGCTCGGGTATGGGGGGCCAACGTCCTGACTTTC. Translating gives CASSPWTGARVWGANVLTF.

This clonotype was seen many times. The gene calls are TRBV7-8 and TRBJ2-1; 10 bases are shared with TRBD2. The CDR3 has 12 amino acids. With V trimmed by 6 bases and J by 13 bases, 6 bases remained unmatched. The germline V gene encodes CDR1 SGHVS and CDR2 FQNEAQ. This CDR3 is CASSLAGATQFF. The CDR3 DNA reads TGTGCCAGCAGTCTAGCGGGAGCTACCCAGTTCTTC.

This chain uses TRBV4-1 with TRBJ2-2; D unresolved. Between the trimmed V and J ends, which lost 5 bases and 1 base, there was a span of 11 bases. Germline values: CDR1 MGHRA, CDR2 YSYEKL. The CDR3 consists of 15 residues. DNA of the CDR3: TGCGCCAGCAGCGCAACGGGTGTGAACACCGGGGAGCTGTTTTTT. It is translated as CASSATGVNTGELFF.

This clonotype was seen a few times. The CDR3 DNA reads as TGTGCCAGCTCACCAGTGAGCTCCTACGAGCAGTACTTC. Its translation is CASSPVSSYEQYF. The genes are TRBV18 and TRBJ2-7, with D hard to call. Germline V lookup: CDR1 KGHSH, CDR2 LQKENI. V lost 2 bases, J lost 0 bases, and 5 bases lay in between. CDR3 length: 13 amino acids.

The chain joins TRBV5-1 to TRBJ2-5; TRBD2 is a possible D gene (6 bases). The CDR3 is 15 residues long. The V and J ends lost 4 bases and 5 bases respectively, with 18 bases between them. CDR1 SGHRS and CDR2 YFSETQ come from the germline V gene. CDR3 in DNA: TGCGCCAGCAGCGCAAAGGGACTGGAGTGGGAGACCCAGTACTTC. It translates to CASSAKGLEWETQYF.

This clonotype was observed a few times. The rearrangement joins TRBV29-1 to TRBJ1-1; D perhaps matches TRBD1 (5 bases). The germline V gene has CDR1 SQVTM and CDR2 ANQGSEA. The CDR3 totals 16 residues. V was pared by 1 base and J by 1 base, with 16 bases between. The CDR3 reads CSVEADGGETNTEAFF. In nucleotides, the CDR3 is TGCAGCGTTGAAGCGGATGGGGGGGAGACGAACACTGAAGCTTTCTTT.

This clonotype was seen a few times. J is TRBJ2-2 and V is TRBV6-6; 7 bases map to TRBD1. The ends lost 7 bases at V and 6 bases at J; junction bases unmatched: 8. Germline lookup yields CDR1 MNHNY and CDR2 SVGAGI (reference sequence). The CDR3 consists of 14 residues. The CDR3 region is CASKSTGSAGELFF. For the CDR3, the DNA is TGTGCCAGCAAGTCGACAGGGAGCGCCGGGGAGCTGTTTTTT.

The chain employs TRBV7-7 and TRBJ2-1, with TRBD2 identical over 8 bases. The CDR3 runs 15 residues. CDR1 SSHAT and CDR2 FNYEAQ come from the germline V gene (reference sequence). Trimming cost V 2 bases and J 8 bases; bases outside gene matches: 8. CDR3 in amino acids: CASSLQAGAGYEQFF. The CDR3 DNA follows: TGTGCCAGCAGCTTACAAGCGGGAGCGGGTTATGAGCAGTTCTTC.

This clonotype has ten or more counts. This chain connects TRBV20-1 to TRBJ2-7; 8 bases agree with TRBD2. Trimming at V came to 4 bases and at J to 3 bases, leaving 11 bases not matched to a gene. There are 15 residues in the CDR3. The germline gives CDR1 DFQATT, CDR2 SNEGSKA (reference sequence). The CDR3 protein is CSAINSQREFYEQYF. CDR3 nucleotides: TGCAGTGCTATCAACTCACAGCGGGAGTTCTACGAGCAGTACTTC.

The chain employs TRBV3-1 and TRBJ2-5; unclear D gene. Trimming took 1 base from V and 7 from J, leaving 10 bases between them. CDR1 and CDR2 from the germline V gene are LGHDT and YNNKEL (reference sequence). The CDR3 runs 13 residues. The CDR3 region is CASSQGELLTQYF. The CDR3 coding sequence is TGTGCCAGCAGCCAAGGTGAACTATTGACCCAGTACTTC.

This clonotype was recorded at least ten times. The gene calls are TRBV20-1 and TRBJ2-5; 7 bases agree with TRBD2. V was pared by 0 bases and J by 5 bases, with 9 bases of the junction left unmatched. The CDR3 has 15 residues. Germline V gene lookup returns CDR1 DFQATT and CDR2 SNEGSKA (reference sequence). This CDR3 is CSARDSQLARETQYF. The CDR3, as DNA: TGCAGTGCTAGAGACTCCCAACTAGCGCGGGAGACCCAGTACTTC.

This clonotype was detected a few times. The chain employs TRBV2 and TRBJ2-5, with 9 positions matching TRBD1. V was pared by 5 bases and J by 5 bases, with 3 bases of the junction left unmatched. Germline CDR1 reads SNHLY; CDR2 reads FYNNEI. This CDR3 contains 13 residues. In nucleotides, the CDR3 is TGTGCCAGCAGTCGGGACAGGGTGGAGACCCAGTACTTC. This encodes CASSRDRVETQYF.

The gene calls are TRBV7-9 and TRBJ2-1; tentative D call: TRBD1 (6 bases). V shed 5 bases and J shed 2 bases, with 19 bases lying between them. The germline gives CDR1 SEHNR, CDR2 FQNEAQ (reference sequence). The CDR3 covers 17 residues. CDR3 nucleotides: TGTGCCAGCAGCCCCCCGCTTCGGGACAAACCCTACAATGAGCAGTTCTTC. It yields the protein CASSPPLRDKPYNEQFF.

The genes are TRBV7-2 and TRBJ2-5, with TRBD2 as a possible D gene (5 bases). V shed 1 base and J shed 5 bases, with 14 bases lying between them. The CDR3 contains 15 residues. Germline loops: CDR1 SGHTA, CDR2 FQGNSA. CDR3 in DNA: TGTGCCAGCAGCTTAGTTTCCGGGAATGGGGAGACCCAGTACTTC. This translates into CASSLVSGNGETQYF. Supplemented by reference TRBV7-2 and TRBJ2-5, the full variable domain reads GAGVSQSPSNKVTEKGKDVELRCDPISGHTALYWYRQSLGQGLEFLIYFQGNSAPDKSGLPSDRFSAERTGGSVSTLTIQRTQQEDSAVYLCASSLVSGNGETQYFGPGTRLLVL.

This clonotype was counted at least ten times. The chain has TRBV29-1 and TRBJ2-1; 8 bases agree with TRBD1. V trimming: 3 bases; J trimming: 13 bases; junction bases outside the gene matches: 8. There are 12 residues in the CDR3. In germline, CDR1 is SQVTM, CDR2 ANQGSEA. The DNA of the CDR3 is TGCAGCGTTGAGACTATCGGACAGGGACAGTTCTTC. Translated, it gives CSVETIGQGQFF.

This clonotype was observed a few times. J is TRBJ2-1 and V is TRBV3-1; a weak D match, TRBD2 (6 bases). V dropped 0 bases and J dropped 2 bases, with 17 bases sitting between them. Germline V gene sequence: CDR1 LGHDT, CDR2 YNNKEL (reference sequence). The CDR3 is made up of 18 amino acids. The CDR3 region has the DNA TGTGCCAGCAGCCAAGATCTCGTCGGGAGAGGAACCTACAATGAGCAGTTCTTC. This gives the protein CASSQDLVGRGTYNEQFF.

The rearrangement uses TRBV11-2 and TRBJ2-1; 9 bases are a match to TRBD2. The CDR3 totals 18 residues. Trimming took 7 bases from V and 6 from J; bases not matched to a gene: 19. Germline CDR1 reads SGHAT; CDR2 reads FQNNGV. CDR3 DNA: TGTGCCAGCACCCAATTTGCGGGAGGGGTCTCAGCTTCCAATGAGCAGTTCTTC. Its translation is CASTQFAGGVSASNEQFF.

The table lists this clonotype with a few counts. The CDR3 sequence is CASSIGLFSGANVLTF. CDR3 coding DNA: TGTGCCAGTAGTATCGGACTGTTCTCTGGGGCCAACGTCCTGACTTTC. V and J are TRBV19 and TRBJ2-6; TRBD2 might be the D (5 bases). V lost 3 bases, J lost 0 bases, and 9 bases lay in between. This CDR3 has 16 amino acids. Germline CDR1 is LNHDA and CDR2 is SQIVND (reference sequence).

V gene TRBV18 combines with J gene TRBJ2-3; D possibly corresponds to TRBD2 (5 bases). The CDR3 length is 15 residues. V lost 5 bases, J lost 0 bases, and 12 bases lay in between. Germline V gene data show CDR1 as KGHSH and CDR2 as LQKENI. The CDR3 loop is CASSSRATSTDTQYF. The CDR3 nucleotides read TGTGCCAGCTCATCGCGGGCAACAAGCACAGATACGCAGTATTTT.

This clonotype was seen at least ten times. This chain connects TRBV28 to TRBJ2-7, with D possibly being TRBD2 (6 bases). The CDR3 is 15 residues long. Trimming removed 2 bases from V and 5 bases from J, with 16 bases in between. Germline values: CDR1 MDHEN, CDR2 SYDVKM. The CDR3: CASSLEGRTINEQYF. The CDR3 DNA reads TGTGCCAGCAGTTTAGAGGGGAGGACCATTAACGAGCAGTACTTC.

The V gene is TRBV6-5, the J gene TRBJ1-5; possibly TRBD1 for D (6 bases). Germline values: CDR1 MNHEY, CDR2 SVGAGI. V dropped 6 bases and J dropped 6 bases, with 15 bases sitting between them. The CDR3 contains 14 residues. The CDR3 DNA is TGTGCCAGCAGCCCCAAACAGGGAATTCAGCCCCAGCATTTT. It translates to CASSPKQGIQPQHF.

The V call is TRBV9, the J call TRBJ2-5, with D maybe TRBD2 (5 bases). Germline V gene sequence: CDR1 SGDLS, CDR2 YYNGEE. The CDR3 sequence is 13 residues long. V was clipped by 0 bases and J by 5 bases, with 8 bases between them. This CDR3 is CASSVAIAETQYF. CDR3 DNA: TGTGCCAGCAGCGTAGCCATAGCGGAGACCCAGTACTTC.

The chain links TRBV5-1 to TRBJ2-3, with TRBD2 identical over 11 bases. V dropped 4 bases and J dropped 0; count of bases not matched to a gene: 4. CDR1 is SGHRS, CDR2 YFSETQ, per germline. CDR3 length: 16 amino acids. CDR3 DNA sequence: TGCGCCAGCAGCCCGGGACTAGCGGCAAGCACAGATACGCAGTATTTT. Translating it yields CASSPGLAASTDTQYF.

This clonotype occurred a few times. This chain joins TRBV19 and TRBJ1-1; 9 nucleotides agree with TRBD1. The CDR3 spans 15 residues. With V trimmed by 2 bases and J by 1 base, 2 bases remained unmatched. CDR1 and CDR2 (germline): LNHDA, SQIVND (reference sequence). The DNA for the CDR3 is TGTGCCAGTAGTATAACAGGGGGCTCGAACACTGAAGCTTTCTTT. Protein product: CASSITGGSNTEAFF.

This clonotype was detected a few times. The chain employs TRBV6-2 or TRBV6-3 and TRBJ1-5; D is unclear. CDR1 is MNHEY and CDR2 is SVGEGT in the germline V gene. CDR3 length: 16 residues. V dropped 5 bases and J dropped 1 base, with 15 bases sitting between them. The CDR3 coding sequence is TGTGCCAGCAGTCCTTCCCCCGCCGAGAGCAATCAGCCCCAGCATTTT. Amino acid sequence: CASSPSPAESNQPQHF.

This clonotype was picked up a small number of times. The chain carries TRBV28 and TRBJ2-7, with TRBD2 identical over 7 bases. The CDR3 has 17 residues. Germline CDR1 MDHEN, CDR2 SYDVKM. After removal of 5 bases from V and 1 base from J, the junction contained 14 bases not matched to a gene. CDR3 sequence: CASSPIPPGLPSYEQYF. CDR3 nucleotides: TGTGCCAGCAGTCCGATTCCCCCGGGACTACCTTCCTACGAGCAGTACTTC.

The chain recombines TRBV20-1 with TRBJ2-1; no clear D gene. The ends were cut back, 1 base at V and 5 bases at J, with 6 bases in the middle. The V gene's germline CDR1 is DFQATT and CDR2 SNEGSKA (reference sequence). This CDR3 contains 12 residues. The CDR3 DNA sequence: TGCAGTGCTAGAGGGACCAACAATGAGCAGTTCTTC. Its protein product is CSARGTNNEQFF.